The entry below gives a single TCR beta chain sequence along with its context. Its target is not known. Time point meaning: patch test 1, 2 weeks after DPC sensitization. Regarding treatment: therapeutic diphenylcyclopropenone sensitization with weekly scalp DPC. At patch-test visits, sampling came before the patch test. TCRdb reanalysed the RACE reads using MiXCR and keeps one entry per CDR3 protein. The data hold tens of thousands of distinct CDR3 sequences, with over 9.5% observed a single time. This entry belongs to a study of human T cells and chemical hapten exposure. Across the whole study: Per-sample TCR yield variability stemmed mainly from small pooled library volume differences. Whole-study findings and limits: Against controls, expanded TCRs gave rise to significantly more large CDR3 similarity clusters.

The CDR3 covers 14 residues. The germline V and J ends were trimmed by 0 bases and 3 bases, with 8 bases remaining between them. Germline CDR1 is KGHSH and CDR2 is LQKENI. The sample was whole blood, taken in connection with sensitization to the hapten diphenylcyclopropenone (DPC). The J gene is TRBJ2-5, the V gene TRBV18; D remains unclear. This clonotype was sampled from a man aged 35-49 years with alopecia areata. Some clones in this sample may be carry-over from other donors' samples. The CDR3 region has the DNA TGTGCCAGCTCACCACCGTCCAAGGAAGAGACCCAGTACTTC. This encodes CASSPPSKEETQYF.